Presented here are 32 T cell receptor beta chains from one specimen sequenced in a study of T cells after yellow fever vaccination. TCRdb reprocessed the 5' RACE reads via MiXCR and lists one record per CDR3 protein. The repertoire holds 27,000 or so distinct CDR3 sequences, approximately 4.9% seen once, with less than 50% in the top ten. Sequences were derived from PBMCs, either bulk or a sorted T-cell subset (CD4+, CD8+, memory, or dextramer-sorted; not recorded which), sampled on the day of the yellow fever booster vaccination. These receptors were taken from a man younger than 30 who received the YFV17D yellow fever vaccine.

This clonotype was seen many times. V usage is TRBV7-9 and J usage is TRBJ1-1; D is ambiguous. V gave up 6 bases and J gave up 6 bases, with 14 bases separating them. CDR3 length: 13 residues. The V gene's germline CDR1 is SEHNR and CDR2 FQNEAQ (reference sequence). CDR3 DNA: TGTGCCAGCAGTTATATTGGGATATCTGAAGCTTTCTTT. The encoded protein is CASSYIGISEAFF.

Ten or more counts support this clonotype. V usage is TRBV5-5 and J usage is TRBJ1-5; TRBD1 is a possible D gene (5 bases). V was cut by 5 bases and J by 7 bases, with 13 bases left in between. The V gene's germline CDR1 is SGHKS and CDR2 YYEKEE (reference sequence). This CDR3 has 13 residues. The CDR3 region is CASRRGAFQPQHF. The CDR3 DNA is TGTGCCAGCAGAAGAGGGGCCTTCCAGCCCCAGCATTTT.

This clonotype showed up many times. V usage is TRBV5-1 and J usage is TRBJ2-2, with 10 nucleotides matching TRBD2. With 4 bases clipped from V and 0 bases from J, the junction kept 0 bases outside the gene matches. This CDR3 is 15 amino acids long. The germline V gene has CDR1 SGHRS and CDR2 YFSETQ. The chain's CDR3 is CASSLAGANTGELFF. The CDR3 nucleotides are TGCGCCAGCAGCCTAGCGGGGGCGAACACCGGGGAGCTGTTTTTT.

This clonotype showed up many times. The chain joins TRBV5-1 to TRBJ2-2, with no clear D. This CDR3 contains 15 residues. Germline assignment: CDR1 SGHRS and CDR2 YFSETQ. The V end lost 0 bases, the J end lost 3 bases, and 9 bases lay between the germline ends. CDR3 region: CASSLAGSYTGELFF. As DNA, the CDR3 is TGCGCCAGCAGCTTGGCCGGCAGTTACACCGGGGAGCTGTTTTTT.

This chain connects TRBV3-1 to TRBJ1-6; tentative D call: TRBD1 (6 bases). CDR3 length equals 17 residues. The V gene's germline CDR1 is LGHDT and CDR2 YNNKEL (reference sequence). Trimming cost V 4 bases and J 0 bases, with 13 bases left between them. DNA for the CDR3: TGTGCCAGCAGCCCCGACAGGCTTGACTCCTATAATTCACCCCTCCACTTT. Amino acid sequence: CASSPDRLDSYNSPLHF.

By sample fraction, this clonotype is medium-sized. CDR3 amino acids: CASSSLSNTEAFF. The CDR3 DNA is TGTGCCAGCAGCTCCCTCTCGAACACTGAAGCTTTCTTT. This chain uses TRBV7-9 with TRBJ1-1; D uncertain. The CDR3 has 13 residues. The V gene lost 4 bases and the J gene lost 1 base, with 7 bases spanning the gap. The germline gives CDR1 SEHNR, CDR2 FQNEAQ (reference sequence).

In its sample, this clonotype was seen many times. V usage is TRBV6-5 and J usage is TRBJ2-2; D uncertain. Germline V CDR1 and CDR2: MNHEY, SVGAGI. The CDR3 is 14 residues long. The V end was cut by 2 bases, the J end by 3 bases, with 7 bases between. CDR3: CASSYLVDTGELFF. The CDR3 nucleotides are TGTGCCAGCAGTTACCTGGTCGACACCGGGGAGCTGTTTTTT.

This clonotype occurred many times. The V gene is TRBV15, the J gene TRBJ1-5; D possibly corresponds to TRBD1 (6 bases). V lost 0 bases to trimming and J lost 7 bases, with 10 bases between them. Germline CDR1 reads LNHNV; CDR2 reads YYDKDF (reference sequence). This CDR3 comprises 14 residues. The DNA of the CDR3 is TGTGCCACCAGCAGAGAGGGGGCGCGACAGCCCCAGCATTTT. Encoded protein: CATSREGARQPQHF.

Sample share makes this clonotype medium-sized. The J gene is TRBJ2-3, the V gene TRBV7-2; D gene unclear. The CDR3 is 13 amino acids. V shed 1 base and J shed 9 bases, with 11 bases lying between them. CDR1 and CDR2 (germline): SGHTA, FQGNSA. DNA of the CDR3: TGTGCCAGCAGCTTAGAACTTAAAGAAACGCAGTATTTT. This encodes CASSLELKETQYF. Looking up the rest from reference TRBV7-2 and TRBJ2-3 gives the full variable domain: GAGVSQSPSNKVTEKGKDVELRCDPISGHTALYWYRQSLGQGLEFLIYFQGNSAPDKSGLPSDRFSAERTGGSVSTLTIQRTQQEDSAVYLCASSLELKETQYFGPGTRLTVL.

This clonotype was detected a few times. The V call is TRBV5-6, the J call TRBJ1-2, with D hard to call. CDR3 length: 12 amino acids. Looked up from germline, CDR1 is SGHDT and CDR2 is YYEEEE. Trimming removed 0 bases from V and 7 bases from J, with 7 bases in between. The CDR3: CASSLDIRGYTF. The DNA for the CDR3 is TGTGCCAGCAGCTTGGATATACGTGGCTACACCTTC.

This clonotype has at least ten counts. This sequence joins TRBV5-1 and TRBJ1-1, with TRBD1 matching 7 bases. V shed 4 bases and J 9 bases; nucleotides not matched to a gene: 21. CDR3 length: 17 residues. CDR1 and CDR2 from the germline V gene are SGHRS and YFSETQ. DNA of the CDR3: TGCGCCAGCAGCGACCTGGGGAGTTTAGACAGGGCTGGTCAAGCTTTCTTT. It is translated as CASSDLGSLDRAGQAFF.

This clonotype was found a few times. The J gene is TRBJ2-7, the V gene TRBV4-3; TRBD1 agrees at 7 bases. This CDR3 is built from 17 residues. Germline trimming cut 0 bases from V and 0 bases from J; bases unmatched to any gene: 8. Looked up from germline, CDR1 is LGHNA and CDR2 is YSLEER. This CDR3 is CASSQDRQGIFSYEQYF. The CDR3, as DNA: TGCGCCAGCAGCCAAGATCGACAGGGAATATTCTCCTACGAGCAGTACTTC.

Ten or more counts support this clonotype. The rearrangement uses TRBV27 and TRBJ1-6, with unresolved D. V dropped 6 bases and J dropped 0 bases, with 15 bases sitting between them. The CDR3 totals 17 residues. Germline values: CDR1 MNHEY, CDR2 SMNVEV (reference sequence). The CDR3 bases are TGTGCCAGCAGACAGCCGATGGAGAGCTCCTATAATTCACCCCTCCACTTT. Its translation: CASRQPMESSYNSPLHF.

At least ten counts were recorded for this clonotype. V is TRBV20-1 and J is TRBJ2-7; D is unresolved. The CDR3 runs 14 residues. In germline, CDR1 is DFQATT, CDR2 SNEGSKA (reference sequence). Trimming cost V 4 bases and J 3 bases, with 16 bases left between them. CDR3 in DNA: TGCAGTGCTATAAAGCCCTCCATATACTACGAGCAGTACGTC. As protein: CSAIKPSIYYEQYV.

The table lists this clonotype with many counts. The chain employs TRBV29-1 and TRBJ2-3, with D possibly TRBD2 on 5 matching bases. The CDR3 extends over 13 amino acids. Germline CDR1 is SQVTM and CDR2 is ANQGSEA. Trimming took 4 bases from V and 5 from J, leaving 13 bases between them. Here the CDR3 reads CSVGERGRDTQYF. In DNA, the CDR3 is TGCAGCGTTGGGGAGAGAGGCAGAGATACGCAGTATTTT.

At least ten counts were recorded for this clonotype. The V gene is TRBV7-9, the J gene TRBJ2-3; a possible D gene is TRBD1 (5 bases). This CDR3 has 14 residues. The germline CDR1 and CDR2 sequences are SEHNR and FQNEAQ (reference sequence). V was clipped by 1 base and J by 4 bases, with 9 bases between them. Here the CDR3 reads CASSLEGSSDTQYF. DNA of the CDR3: TGTGCCAGCAGCTTAGAGGGGTCTTCAGATACGCAGTATTTT.

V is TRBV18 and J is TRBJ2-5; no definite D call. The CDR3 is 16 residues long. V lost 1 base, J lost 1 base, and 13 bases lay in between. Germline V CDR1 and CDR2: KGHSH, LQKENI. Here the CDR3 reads CASSPLGGVPQETQYF. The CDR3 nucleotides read TGTGCCAGCTCACCACTCGGTGGGGTACCCCAAGAGACCCAGTACTTC.

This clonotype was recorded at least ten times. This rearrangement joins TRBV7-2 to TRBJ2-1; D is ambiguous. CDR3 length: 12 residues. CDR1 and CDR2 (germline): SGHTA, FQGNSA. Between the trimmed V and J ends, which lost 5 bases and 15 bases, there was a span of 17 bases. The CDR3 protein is CASSLSSLRPFF. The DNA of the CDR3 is TGTGCCAGCAGCCTCAGTTCGCTCCGCCCGTTCTTC.

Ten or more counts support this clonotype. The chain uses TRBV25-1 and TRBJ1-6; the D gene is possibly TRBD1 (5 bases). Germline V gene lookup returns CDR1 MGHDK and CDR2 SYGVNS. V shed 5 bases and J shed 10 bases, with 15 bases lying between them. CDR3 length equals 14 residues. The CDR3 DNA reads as TGTGCCAGCAGTATCCGGGACCGGTACTCACCCCTCCACTTT. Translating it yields CASSIRDRYSPLHF.

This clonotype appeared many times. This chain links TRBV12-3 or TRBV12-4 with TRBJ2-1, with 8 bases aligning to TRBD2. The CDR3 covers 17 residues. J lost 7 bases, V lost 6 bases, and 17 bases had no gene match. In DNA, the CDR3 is TGTGCCAGCAGCCCCTCCGGGGTGGCGGGGGGTTATAATGAGCAGTTCTTC. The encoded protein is CASSPSGVAGGYNEQFF.

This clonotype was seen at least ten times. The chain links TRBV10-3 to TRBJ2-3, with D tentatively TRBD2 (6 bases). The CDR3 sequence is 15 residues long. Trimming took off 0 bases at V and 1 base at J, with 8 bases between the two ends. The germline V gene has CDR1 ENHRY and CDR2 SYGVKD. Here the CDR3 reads CAISESRGGTDTQYF. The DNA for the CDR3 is TGTGCCATCAGTGAGTCACGCGGGGGCACAGATACGCAGTATTTT.

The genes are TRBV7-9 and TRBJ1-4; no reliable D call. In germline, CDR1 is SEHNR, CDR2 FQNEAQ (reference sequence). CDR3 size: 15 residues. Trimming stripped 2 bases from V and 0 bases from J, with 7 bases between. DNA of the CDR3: TGTGCCAGCAGCTTAAGGCGCCCAACTAATGAAAAACTGTTTTTT. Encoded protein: CASSLRRPTNEKLFF.

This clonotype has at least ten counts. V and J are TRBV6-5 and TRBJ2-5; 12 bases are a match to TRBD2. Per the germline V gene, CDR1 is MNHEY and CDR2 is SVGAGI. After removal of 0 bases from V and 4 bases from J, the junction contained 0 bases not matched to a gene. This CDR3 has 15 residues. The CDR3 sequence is CASSYSTSGGETQYF. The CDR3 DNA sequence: TGTGCCAGCAGTTACTCGACTAGCGGGGGAGAGACCCAGTACTTC.

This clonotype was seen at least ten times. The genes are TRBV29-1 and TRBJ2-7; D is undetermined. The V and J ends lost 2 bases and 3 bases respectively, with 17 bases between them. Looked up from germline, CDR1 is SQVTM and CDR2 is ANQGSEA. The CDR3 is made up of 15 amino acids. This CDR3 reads CSVELYTSPGYEQYF. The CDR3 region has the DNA TGCAGCGTTGAACTCTACACCAGCCCAGGCTACGAGCAGTACTTC.

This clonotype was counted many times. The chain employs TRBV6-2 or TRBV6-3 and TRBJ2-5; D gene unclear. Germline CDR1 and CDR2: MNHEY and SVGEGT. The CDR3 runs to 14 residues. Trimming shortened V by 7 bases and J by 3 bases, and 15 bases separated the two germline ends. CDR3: CASTRRATEETQYF. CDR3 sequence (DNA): TGTGCCAGCACCCGACGAGCTACAGAAGAGACCCAGTACTTC.

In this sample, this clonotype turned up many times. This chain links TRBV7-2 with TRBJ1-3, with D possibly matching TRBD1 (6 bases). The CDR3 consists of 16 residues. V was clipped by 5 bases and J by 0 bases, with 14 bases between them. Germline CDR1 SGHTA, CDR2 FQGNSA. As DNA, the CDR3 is TGTGCCAGCAGCCCCCGACAGGTTCGCTCTGGAAACACCATATATTTT. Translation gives CASSPRQVRSGNTIYF.

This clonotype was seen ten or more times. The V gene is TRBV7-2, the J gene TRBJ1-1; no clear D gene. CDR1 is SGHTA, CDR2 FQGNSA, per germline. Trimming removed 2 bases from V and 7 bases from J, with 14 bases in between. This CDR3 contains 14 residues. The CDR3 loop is CASSLSVVPGEAFF. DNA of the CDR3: TGTGCCAGCAGCTTATCGGTAGTTCCGGGTGAAGCTTTCTTT.

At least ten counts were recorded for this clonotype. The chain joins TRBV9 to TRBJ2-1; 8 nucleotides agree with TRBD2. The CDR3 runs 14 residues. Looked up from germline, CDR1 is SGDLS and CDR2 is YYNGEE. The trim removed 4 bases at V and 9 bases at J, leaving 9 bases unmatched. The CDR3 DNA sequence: TGTGCCAGCAGCCCAGGGGTAGCGGGGCTTGAGCAGTTCTTC. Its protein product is CASSPGVAGLEQFF.

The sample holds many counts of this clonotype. DNA of the CDR3: TGTGCCAGCAGCTTAGTCGGGGGGGCAGTAGATACGCAGTATTTT. Encoded protein: CASSLVGGAVDTQYF. The chain carries TRBV11-2 and TRBJ2-3; 8 nucleotides align to TRBD2. Germline assignment: CDR1 SGHAT and CDR2 FQNNGV. CDR3 length equals 15 residues. V dropped 1 base and J dropped 5; count of bases not matched to a gene: 5. Based on the CDR3 plus reference TRBV11-2 and TRBJ2-3, the full variable domain is EAGVAQSPRYKIIEKRQSVAFWCNPISGHATLYWYQQILGQGPKLLIQFQNNGVVDDSQLPKDRFSAERLKGVDSTLKIQPAKLEDSAVYLCASSLVGGAVDTQYFGPGTRLTVL.

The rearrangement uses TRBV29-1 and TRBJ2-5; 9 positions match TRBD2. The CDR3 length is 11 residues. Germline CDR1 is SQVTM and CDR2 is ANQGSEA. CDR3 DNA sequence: TGCGGCGGGAGGGTAAAAGAGACCCAGTACTTC. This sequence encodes CGGRVKETQYF.

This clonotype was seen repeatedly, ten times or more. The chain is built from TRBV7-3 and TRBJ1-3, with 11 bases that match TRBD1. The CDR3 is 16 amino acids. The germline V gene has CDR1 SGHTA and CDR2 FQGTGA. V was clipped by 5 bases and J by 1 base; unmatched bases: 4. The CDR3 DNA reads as TGTGCCAGCAGCCCGGGACAGGGGGATTCTGGAAACACCATATATTTT. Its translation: CASSPGQGDSGNTIYF.

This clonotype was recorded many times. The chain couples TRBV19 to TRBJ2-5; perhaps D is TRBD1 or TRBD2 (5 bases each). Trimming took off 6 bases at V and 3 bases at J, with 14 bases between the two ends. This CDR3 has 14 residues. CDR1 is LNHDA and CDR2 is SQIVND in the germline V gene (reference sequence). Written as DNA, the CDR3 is TGTGCCAGTAGCGGGGCGTCAGGGAAAGAGACCCAGTACTTC. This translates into CASSGASGKETQYF. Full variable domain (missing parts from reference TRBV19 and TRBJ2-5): DGGITQSPKYLFRKEGQNVTLSCEQNLNHDAMYWYRQDPGQGLRLIYYSQIVNDFQKGDIAEGYSVSREKKESFPLTVTSAQKNPTAFYLCASSGASGKETQYFGPGTRLLVL.